This TCR beta chain was identified during a study of cytomegalovirus exposure and HLA in healthy donors. Looking at the study overall: In an early release, HLA-typed donors contributed tens of millions of unique TCR sequences. Regarding the study as a whole: Three of the chains that were CMV-associated were confirmed in vitro to be specific for CMV antigens. Per a later analysis, HLA-associated TCR beta chains showed more clonal expansion than other, equally common TCR beta chains. Presence/absence analyses took donor sequencing depth as roughly uniform.

This clone was seen a few times. Its antigen is currently unknown. PCR primers comprised 60 Vbeta and 13 Jbeta primers. Data came from immunoSEQ multiplex PCR; TCRdb stores just in-frame clones and leaves some out. The sample has 150,000 or so clones; around 80% are singletons. The germline CDR1 and CDR2 sequences are LGHNA and YNFKEQ. This CDR3 spans 19 amino acids. J lost 1 base, V lost 2 bases, and 13 bases had no gene match. Sequenced material: PBMCs. The receptor was isolated from a woman aged 40-49 years in good health and CMV-seronegative. This sequence joins TRBV4-2 and TRBJ2-4; 8 bases agree with TRBD2. Written as DNA, the CDR3 is TGTGCCAGCAGCCAAAGACCCGATACGGGAGGGATGGCCAAAAACATTCAGTACTTC. Translating gives CASSQRPDTGGMAKNIQYF.